These T cell receptor beta chains were read from a single sample in a study of blood T cell repertoires in COVID-19. Produced via immunoSEQ multiplex PCR; TCRdb's table is partial and in-frame only. The sample holds about 190,000 clones; around 87% are singletons and the top ten take roughly 0.56%. The sequenced material came from peripheral blood. The receptor source for this set is a man aged 45-60 years with acute or convalescent COVID-19. CDR3s include the opening cysteine and the closing phenylalanine or tryptophan. The order of the fields is V gene, CDR3 length, clone size, D gene, J gene, CDR3 protein, CDR3 DNA. D genes are given only for firm matches. Clone size is stated in some rows and not others, as once, few, many or a class when expanded.

>TRBV27|15|-|-|TRBJ2-2
CASSFSRLNTGELFF
TGTGCCAGCAGTTTCTCGAGACTGAACACCGGGGAGCTGTTTTTT
>TRBV6-1|14|-|-|TRBJ2-5
CASSEGEARGTQYF
TGTGCCAGCAGTGAAGGGGAGGCCCGGGGGACCCAGTACTTC
>TRBV4-1|14|-|-|TRBJ2-7
CASSYPGQSYEQYF
TGCGCCAGCAGCTATCCGGGACAATCCTACGAGCAGTACTTC
>TRBV7-9|15|-|TRBD1|TRBJ1-1
CAGHRGGAQGTEAFF
TGTGCCGGCCACAGGGGGGGTGCCCAGGGCACTGAAGCTTTCTTT
>TRBV2|14|once|-|TRBJ2-7
CASSGGGLIYEQYF
TGTGCCAGCAGTGGAGGGGGTCTTATATACGAGCAGTACTTC
>TRBV28|15|once|TRBD2|TRBJ2-7
CASSPIGLAGDEQYF
TGTGCCAGCAGTCCCATCGGACTAGCGGGAGACGAGCAGTACTTC
>TRBV4-3|20|once|-|TRBJ2-2
CASSQGGNPRQGLRSGELFF
TGCGCCAGCAGCCAAGGAGGGAACCCCCGGCAGGGGCTAAGGAGCGGGGAGCTGTTTTTT
>TRBV5-1|14|-|TRBD1|TRBJ1-1
CASKHGTVATEAFF
TGCGCCAGCAAACACGGGACAGTCGCGACTGAAGCTTTCTTT
>TRBV6-6|14|-|-|TRBJ1-1
CASIPPDTNTEAFF
TGTGCCAGCATCCCACCTGACACAAACACTGAAGCTTTCTTT
>TRBV5-1|16|-|TRBD1|TRBJ2-3
CASSLESGQGFDTQYF
TGCGCCAGCAGCTTGGAGTCGGGACAGGGATTTGATACGCAGTATTTT
>TRBV7-8|17|-|TRBD1|TRBJ2-1
CASSHKVGQGSYNEQFF
TGTGCCAGCAGCCACAAAGTAGGACAGGGCTCCTACAATGAGCAGTTCTTC
>TRBV12-3/TRBV12-4|12|-|-|TRBJ1-2
CASSLGRAGYTF
TGTGCCAGCAGCCTAGGGCGGGCGGGCTACACCTTC
>TRBV3-1/TRBV3-2|15|few|-|TRBJ2-1
CASSQDWQTYNEQFF
TGTGCCAGCAGCCAAGATTGGCAGACTTACAATGAGCAGTTCTTC
>TRBV11-3|13|-|-|TRBJ1-1
CASSLDQGAEAFF
TGTGCCAGCAGCTTAGATCAGGGCGCTGAAGCTTTCTTT
>TRBV19|15|-|-|TRBJ1-5
CASTEHRDRNQPQHF
TGTGCCAGTACCGAGCACAGGGATCGCAATCAGCCCCAGCATTTT
>TRBV29-1|15|-|-|TRBJ2-1
CSVTLGHRTGGEQFF
TGCAGCGTCACACTGGGACACCGGACGGGGGGTGAGCAGTTCTTC
>TRBV7-8|17|-|-|TRBJ1-5
CASSLLSSRLGAQPQHF
TGTGCCAGCAGCTTACTTTCTAGCAGGTTGGGTGCTCAGCCCCAGCATTTT
>TRBV7-7|14|-|TRBD2|TRBJ2-5
CASSRLAGWETQYF
TGTGCTAGCAGCCGACTAGCGGGGTGGGAGACCCAGTACTTC
>TRBV18|15|-|TRBD1|TRBJ2-5
CASSGQGANQETQYF
TGTGCCAGCTCGGGACAGGGGGCCAACCAAGAGACCCAGTACTTC